A selection of T cell receptor beta chains follows, all from one sample in a study of CD8 T cells in Susac syndrome. MiXCR, applied by TCRdb to the immunoSEQ multiplex PCR reads, yields one record per CDR3 protein. The sample has roughly 80,000 distinct CDR3 sequences; roughly 94% are singletons. The material sequenced was CD8+ T cells from PBMCs. All receptors come from a human donor with Susac syndrome. Each CDR3 is given with its conserved first and last residue. The D gene is left open where the match is weak. The size of a clone is reported for some rows only, either as once, few or many, or as a class for expanded clones.

D: TRBD2; V: TRBV25-1; size: -; J: TRBJ2-7; DNA: TGTGCCAGCAGTGAACGGGGAGGGAGGTACGAGCAGTACTTC; CDR3: CASSERGGRYEQYF
D: -; V: TRBV29-1; size: -; J: TRBJ1-2; DNA: TGCAGCGTTGCTCGGGGGCTCCTGGGCTACACCTTC; CDR3: CSVARGLLGYTF
D: -; V: TRBV12-5; size: once; J: TRBJ2-2; DNA: TGTGCTAGTGGTTCCAGCGGAACCGGGGAGCTGTTTTTT; CDR3: CASGSSGTGELFF
D: TRBD2; V: TRBV5-1; size: -; J: TRBJ2-1; DNA: TGCGCCAGCAGCTTGGTACTAGCGGGGTGGGTTGAGCAGTTCTTC; CDR3: CASSLVLAGWVEQFF
D: TRBD2; V: TRBV7-3; size: -; J: TRBJ2-3; DNA: TGTGCCAGCAGCGTAACTAGCGGGGGGGCAGCAGATACGCAGTATTTT; CDR3: CASSVTSGGAADTQYF
D: TRBD2; V: TRBV7-3; size: -; J: TRBJ2-2; DNA: TGTGCCAGCAGCCCCGGCGGGGGGGGCAGATGGGAGCTGTTTTTT; CDR3: CASSPGGGGRWELFF
D: -; V: TRBV27; size: -; J: TRBJ1-5; DNA: TGTGCCAGCAGTTTTTGGGGGGGAAATCAGCCCCAGCATTTT; CDR3: CASSFWGGNQPQHF
D: TRBD1; V: TRBV12-3/TRBV12-4; size: -; J: TRBJ1-1; DNA: TGTGCCAGCAGTTCTGACAGGGCGGAAGCTTTCTTT; CDR3: CASSSDRAEAFF
D: -; V: TRBV9; size: -; J: TRBJ2-7; DNA: TGTGCCAGCAGCGGTAGCGGCTACGAGCAGTACTTC; CDR3: CASSGSGYEQYF
D: -; V: TRBV27; size: -; J: TRBJ1-1; DNA: TGTGCCAGCAGTTTATCGTGGGGGAACACTGAAGCTTTCTTT; CDR3: CASSLSWGNTEAFF
D: -; V: TRBV3-1; size: -; J: TRBJ1-2; DNA: TGTGCCAGCAGCCGATACAATCAGGGCCGGGGGATCTACACCTTC; CDR3: CASSRYNQGRGIYTF
D: -; V: TRBV9; size: -; J: TRBJ1-1; DNA: TGTGCCAGCAGCCCAGGCCCCGGGAACACTGAAGCTTTCTTT; CDR3: CASSPGPGNTEAFF
D: -; V: TRBV9; size: -; J: TRBJ2-7; DNA: TGTGCCAGCAGCGGACTGGACGGCCATCGCACGCAGTACTTC; CDR3: CASSGLDGHRTQYF
D: -; V: TRBV7-6; size: -; J: TRBJ2-1; DNA: TGTGCCAGCAACGACAACAGGGTCCATGAGCAGTTCTTC; CDR3: CASNDNRVHEQFF
D: -; V: TRBV6-1; size: -; J: TRBJ1-2; DNA: TGTGCCAGGACAGATAACTATGGCTACACCTTC; CDR3: CARTDNYGYTF
D: -; V: TRBV27; size: -; J: TRBJ1-2; DNA: TGTGCCACCTCGTGGGGCGCAAGCTATGGCTACACCTTC; CDR3: CATSWGASYGYTF